The present T cell receptor (beta chain) was sequenced within a study of vaccination and CD4 T cells after COVID-19. About the study: Median time from second vaccine dose to sampling was approximately 69 days (14 to 241).

Treatment here: approximately nine-day PBMC culture with coronavirus spike peptide pools or control peptides (ViraFEST assay). The ViraFEST method relied on peptide pools to expand antigen-specific T cells, followed by TCR sequencing. The study's findings and limits: For convalescent patients, 304 of the 307 vaccine-specific clones analyzed were classified as spike mono-reactive.

From germline, CDR1 is MNHEY and CDR2 SVGAGI. The CDR3 sequence is 15 residues long. The germline V and J ends were trimmed by 4 bases and 6 bases, with 19 bases remaining between them. With the Oncomine TCR Beta short-read assay, DNA from cultured CD4+ T cells was sequenced. TCRdb itself ran the PCR reads through MiXCR, one entry per CDR3 protein. In the table there are roughly 15,000 distinct CDR3 sequences, 40% to 60% of which are singletons. Worth noting for this clonotype: The antigen is unknown.

The TCR comes from a human donor who had recovered from COVID-19. V and J are TRBV6-5 and TRBJ2-7; possible D gene TRBD2, 6 bases. Here the sequenced sample was CD4+ T cells from blood, cultured in vitro, taken before SARS-CoV-2 vaccination. DNA for the CDR3: TGTGCCAGCAGTTCCAAAGCGGAGGGAAGGGGCGAGCAGTACTTC. It codes for CASSSKAEGRGEQYF.